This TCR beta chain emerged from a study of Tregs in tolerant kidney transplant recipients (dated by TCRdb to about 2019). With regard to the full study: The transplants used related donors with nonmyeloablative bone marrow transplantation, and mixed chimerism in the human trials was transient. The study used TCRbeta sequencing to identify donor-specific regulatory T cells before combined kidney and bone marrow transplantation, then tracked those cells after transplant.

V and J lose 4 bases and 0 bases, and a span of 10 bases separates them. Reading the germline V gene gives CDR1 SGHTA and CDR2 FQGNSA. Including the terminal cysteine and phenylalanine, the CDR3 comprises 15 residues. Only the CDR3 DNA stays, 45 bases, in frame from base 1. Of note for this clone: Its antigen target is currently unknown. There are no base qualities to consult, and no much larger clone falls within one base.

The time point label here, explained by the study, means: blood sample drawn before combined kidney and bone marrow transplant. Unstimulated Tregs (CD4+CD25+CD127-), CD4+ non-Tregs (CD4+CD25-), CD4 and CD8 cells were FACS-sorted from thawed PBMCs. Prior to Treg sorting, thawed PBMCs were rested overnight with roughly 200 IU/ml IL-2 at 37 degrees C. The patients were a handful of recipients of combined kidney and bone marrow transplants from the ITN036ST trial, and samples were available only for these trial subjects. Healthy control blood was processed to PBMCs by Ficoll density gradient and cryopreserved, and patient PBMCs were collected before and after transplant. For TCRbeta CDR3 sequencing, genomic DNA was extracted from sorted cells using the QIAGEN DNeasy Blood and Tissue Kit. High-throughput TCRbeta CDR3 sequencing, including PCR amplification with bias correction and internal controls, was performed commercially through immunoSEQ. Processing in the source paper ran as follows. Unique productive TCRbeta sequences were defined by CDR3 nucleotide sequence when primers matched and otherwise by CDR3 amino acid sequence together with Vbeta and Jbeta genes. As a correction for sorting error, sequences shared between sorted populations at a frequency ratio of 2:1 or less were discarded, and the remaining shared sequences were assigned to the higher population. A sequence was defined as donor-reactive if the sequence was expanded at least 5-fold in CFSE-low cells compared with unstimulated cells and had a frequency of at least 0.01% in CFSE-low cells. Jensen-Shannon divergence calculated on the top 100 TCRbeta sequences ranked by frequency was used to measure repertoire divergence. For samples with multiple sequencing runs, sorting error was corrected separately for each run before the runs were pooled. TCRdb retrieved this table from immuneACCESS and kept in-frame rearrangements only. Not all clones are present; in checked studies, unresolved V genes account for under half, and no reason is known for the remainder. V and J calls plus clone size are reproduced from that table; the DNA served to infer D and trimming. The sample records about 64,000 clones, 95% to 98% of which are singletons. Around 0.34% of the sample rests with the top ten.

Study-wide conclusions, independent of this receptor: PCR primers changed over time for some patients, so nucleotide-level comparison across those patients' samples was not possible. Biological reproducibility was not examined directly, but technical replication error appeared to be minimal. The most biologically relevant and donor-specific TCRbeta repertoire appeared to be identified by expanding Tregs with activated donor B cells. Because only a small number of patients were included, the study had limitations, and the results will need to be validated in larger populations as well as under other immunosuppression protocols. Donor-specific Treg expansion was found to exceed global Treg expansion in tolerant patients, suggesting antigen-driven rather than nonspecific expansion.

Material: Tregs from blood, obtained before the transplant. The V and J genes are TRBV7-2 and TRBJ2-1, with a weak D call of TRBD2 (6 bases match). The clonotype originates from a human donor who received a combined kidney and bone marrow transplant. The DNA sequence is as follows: TGTGCCAGCAGCTGGGACGGGAGCTCCTACAATGAGCAGTTCTTC. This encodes CASSWDGSSYNEQFF.